This TCR beta chain was recorded in a study of patients and donors after allogeneic stem cell transplantation. TCRdb reanalysed the RT-PCR reads using MiXCR and keeps one entry per CDR3 protein. The profile shows about 960,000 distinct CDR3 sequences, more than 15% of them singletons. The sequence came from a human donor who was either an allogeneic HSCT recipient or a stem cell or donor lymphocyte infusion donor (not recorded which). It is not recorded whose cells these are; they may come from a transplant donor. Source material: blood, either unsorted or a sorted T cell fraction (not recorded which).

CDR3 sequence: CASRSQMNTEAFF. The CDR3 DNA reads TGTGCCAGCAGATCACAGATGAACACTGAAGCTTTCTTT. The chain recombines TRBV28 with TRBJ1-1; D remains unclear. The V end lost 6 bases, the J end lost 0 bases, and 8 bases lay between the germline ends. This CDR3 contains 13 residues. Germline CDR1 reads MDHEN; CDR2 reads SYDVKM. Full variable domain (rest looked up from reference TRBV28 and TRBJ1-1): DVKVTQSSRYLVKRTGEKVFLECVQDMDHENMFWYRQDPGLGLRLIYFSYDVKMKEKGDIPEGYSVSREKKERFSLILESASTNQTSMYLCASRSQMNTEAFFGQGTRLTVV.